This TCR beta chain was found in a study of T cell responses to AZD1222 COVID-19 vaccine (dated by TCRdb to about 2021). About the full investigation: A total of roughly 240 trial participants underwent TCR sequencing, of whom approximately 210 received two doses of AZD1222 and about 25 received two doses of the MenACWY control vaccine. Trial participants were enrolled into age subgroups of 18-55, 56-69 and 70-plus years, which contained 148, 28 and 57 TCR-sequenced participants, respectively.

CDR3 length: 15 amino acids, cysteine to phenylalanine. Only the CDR3 part of the read is kept: 45 bases, read in frame from the first base. The germline V gene gives CDR1 as MNHEY and CDR2 as SVGAGI. V and J are trimmed by 4 bases and 6 bases, and the gene matches miss 4 bases of the junction. The CDR3 regions of human TCRbeta chains were subjected to immunosequencing. In the source study's methods: Repertoire TCRs were checked for matches against a reference library of SARS-CoV-2-specific TCRs that had been generated using the MIRA antigen-specificity platform. Breadth was defined as the fraction of unique TCRs that were SARS-CoV-2-associated. Depth was defined as the fraction of total T cells that were SARS-CoV-2-associated. Using the MIRA data, each spike-specific TCR was mapped to the spike region that the TCR reacts to and placed in a CD4 or CD8 class. Log10-transformed breadth and depth values were compared by one-way ANOVA with Sidak's multiple comparisons tests. Drawn from immuneACCESS, this table holds only the in-frame rearrangements with V and J called that TCRdb kept. Clones are partly lost; checked studies trace under half to an unresolved V gene and leave the rest unexplained. The V and J calls and clone size were taken over from that table, and D and trimming were inferred from the DNA. The sample table holds about 42,000 clones, of which about 91% were seen once. The top ten clones comprise 20% to 25% of the sample.

On this clone: Its target antigen remains unknown. It has no much larger one-base neighbor in the sample; base qualities were not kept.

In the paper's terms, the time point label means: about 28 days (+/-7) after the second vaccine dose. Because spike-specific TCR depth and breadth did not differ between the two schedules, AZD1222 recipients who got a second dose at roughly 4 weeks were pooled with those who got a second dose at roughly 12 weeks. Samples from vaccinated people were obtained from the UK trials COV001 and COV002, which included a single-blind randomized controlled phase 2/3 trial of AZD1222 (ChAdOx1 nCoV-19) in healthy adults. For TCRbeta chain sequencing, PBMC samples were collected from trial participants at day 0 and at day 28 after the second dose. General study outcomes and caveats: Only five or six AZD1222 recipients were SARS-CoV-2 seropositive at baseline, limiting conclusions about previously exposed vaccinees. Reportedly, almost half of the unique spike-specific TCRs recognized epitopes lying outside the regions that are mutated in the B.1.351 and B.1.1.7 variants. Because no day 14 peak-response samples were available, repertoires were characterized only after the peak T cell response. After two AZD1222 doses, both the breadth and the depth of spike-specific TCRs were significantly higher than at day 0 and than in MenACWY recipients. The vaccine-associated CD4 TCRs covered the entire spike protein, and the dominant responses fell in regions 160-218 and 743-854. The 56-69-year group was small, and its depth increase did not reach significance, likely because of low power. Participants were mostly white British and included more females than males, and it was suggested by the authors that clonal diversity may have been underestimated.

The specimen comprised peripheral blood, sampled 28 days after the second AZD1222 dose. The receptor was isolated from an adult who received the AZD1222 COVID-19 vaccine. The chain was built from TRBV6-5 and TRBJ1-6, and TRBD1 aligns with 9 junction nucleotides. At the DNA level, the sequence is TGTGCCAGCAGTTCACAGGGGGCTATTAATTCACCCCTCCACTTT. Its coded protein is CASSSQGAINSPLHF.